This is a list of T cell receptor beta chains from one sample in a study of shared clonotypes between healthy human individuals. Assay used: immunoSEQ multiplex PCR; TCRdb lists only in-frame clones, some missing. The sample has millions of clones, just over 90% seen once. Sequencing used naive CD8+ T cells from PBMCs. The source is a man in his late teens or twenties in good health. Some clones in this sample may be carry-over from other donors' samples. Each CDR3 is given with its conserved first and last residue. A D gene is named only where the DNA matches it firmly. Expanded clones get a size class; other rows say once, few or many, or leave the size out.

CDR3 protein: CASRGLYRGRVNEQFF
CDR3 DNA: TGTGCCAGCAGGGGGCTTTACAGGGGGCGCGTCAATGAGCAGTTCTTC
V gene: TRBV25-1
J gene: TRBJ2-1
D gene: TRBD1
clone size: once

CDR3 protein: CASSGGVPDQPQHF
CDR3 DNA: TGTGCCAGCAGCGGAGGAGTTCCAGATCAGCCCCAGCATTTT
V gene: TRBV9
J gene: TRBJ1-5
D gene: .
clone size: .

CDR3 protein: CASSLESGYDEQFF
CDR3 DNA: TGTGCCAGCAGCTTAGAGTCTGGGTACGATGAGCAGTTCTTC
V gene: TRBV7-6
J gene: TRBJ2-1
D gene: .
clone size: once

CDR3 protein: CASSSPGTSGSASYEQYF
CDR3 DNA: TGTGCCAGCAGTTCTCCCGGGACTAGCGGGAGTGCCTCCTACGAGCAGTACTTC
V gene: TRBV28
J gene: TRBJ2-7
D gene: TRBD2
clone size: .

CDR3 protein: CASSVGGGRHLAPSYEQYF
CDR3 DNA: TGTGCCAGCAGCGTTGGAGGGGGACGGCACCTCGCACCCTCCTACGAGCAGTACTTC
V gene: TRBV5-6
J gene: TRBJ2-7
D gene: .
clone size: once

CDR3 protein: CASSPTGGAYNEQFF
CDR3 DNA: TGCGCCAGCAGCCCTACAGGGGGCGCCTACAATGAGCAGTTCTTC
V gene: TRBV5-1
J gene: TRBJ2-1
D gene: TRBD1
clone size: .

CDR3 protein: CASSLDDEQYF
CDR3 DNA: TGTGCCAGCAGCTTAGATGACGAGCAGTACTTC
V gene: TRBV11-2
J gene: TRBJ2-7
D gene: .
clone size: once

CDR3 protein: CASSIGRGLSPYEQYF
CDR3 DNA: TGTGCCAGTAGTATAGGGCGGGGTTTGAGCCCTTACGAGCAGTACTTC
V gene: TRBV19
J gene: TRBJ2-7
D gene: .
clone size: .

CDR3 protein: CASSQEPGGYTEAFF
CDR3 DNA: TGCGCCAGCAGCCAAGAGCCAGGGGGCTACACTGAAGCTTTCTTT
V gene: TRBV4-1
J gene: TRBJ1-1
D gene: TRBD1
clone size: .

CDR3 protein: CASSPSGLYEQYF
CDR3 DNA: TGTGCCAGCAGTCCAAGCGGGCTCTACGAGCAGTACTTC
V gene: TRBV25-1
J gene: TRBJ2-7
D gene: .
clone size: .

CDR3 protein: CASSLLGERTGELFF
CDR3 DNA: TGTGCCAGCAGTTTACTGGGGGAGCGCACCGGGGAGCTGTTTTTT
V gene: TRBV27
J gene: TRBJ2-2
D gene: .
clone size: .

CDR3 protein: CASSPKVGGFYEQYF
CDR3 DNA: TGCGCCAGCAGCCCGAAAGTAGGGGGTTTCTACGAGCAGTACTTC
V gene: TRBV5-1
J gene: TRBJ2-7
D gene: .
clone size: .

CDR3 protein: CASSFSGAKNIQYF
CDR3 DNA: TGTGCCAGCAGTTTCTCGGGGGCCAAAAACATTCAGTACTTC
V gene: TRBV28
J gene: TRBJ2-4
D gene: .
clone size: .

CDR3 protein: CASSEADRGGYEQYF
CDR3 DNA: TGTGCCAGCAGCGAAGCAGACAGGGGGGGTTACGAGCAGTACTTC
V gene: TRBV7-9
J gene: TRBJ2-7
D gene: TRBD1
clone size: .

CDR3 protein: CASSLLGSSYNEQFF
CDR3 DNA: TGTGCCAGCAGTTTACTCGGTAGCTCCTACAATGAGCAGTTCTTC
V gene: TRBV28
J gene: TRBJ2-1
D gene: .
clone size: .

CDR3 protein: CASSPRDGEQPTHYEQYF
CDR3 DNA: TGCGCCAGCAGCCCCCGGGACGGCGAGCAACCGACTCACTACGAGCAGTACTTC
V gene: TRBV4-1
J gene: TRBJ2-7
D gene: .
clone size: .

CDR3 protein: CASSQGEGADIQYF
CDR3 DNA: TGCGCCAGCAGCCAAGGGGAGGGGGCGGACATTCAGTACTTC
V gene: TRBV4-3
J gene: TRBJ2-4
D gene: .
clone size: .

CDR3 protein: CASSAPGGTGAPNTGELFF
CDR3 DNA: TGTGCCAGCAGCGCCCCCGGAGGTACAGGGGCCCCGAACACCGGGGAGCTGTTTTTT
V gene: TRBV9
J gene: TRBJ2-2
D gene: TRBD1
clone size: .

CDR3 protein: CASSSHGTSGRYEQYF
CDR3 DNA: TGTGCCAGCAGTTCCCATGGGACTAGCGGGAGATACGAGCAGTACTTC
V gene: TRBV27
J gene: TRBJ2-7
D gene: TRBD2
clone size: .

CDR3 protein: CASSIASDEQFF
CDR3 DNA: TGTGCCAGCAGCATAGCGTCAGATGAGCAGTTCTTC
V gene: TRBV7-3
J gene: TRBJ2-1
D gene: .
clone size: .

CDR3 protein: CASGTSGRLGNEQFF
CDR3 DNA: TGTGCCAGCGGAACTAGCGGGAGATTGGGGAATGAGCAGTTCTTC
V gene: TRBV28
J gene: TRBJ2-1
D gene: TRBD2
clone size: .

CDR3 protein: CASSTRQGRDEKLFF
CDR3 DNA: TGTGCCAGCAGCACCAGACAGGGAAGGGATGAAAAACTGTTTTTT
V gene: TRBV7-9
J gene: TRBJ1-4
D gene: TRBD1
clone size: .

CDR3 protein: CASTLANTGELFF
CDR3 DNA: TGTGCCAGCACTTTAGCGAACACCGGGGAGCTGTTTTTT
V gene: TRBV7-9
J gene: TRBJ2-2
D gene: .
clone size: .

CDR3 protein: CAISKRELGYEQYF
CDR3 DNA: TGTGCCATCAGTAAGCGGGAGCTTGGTTACGAGCAGTACTTC
V gene: TRBV10-3
J gene: TRBJ2-7
D gene: TRBD2
clone size: .

CDR3 protein: CASSQDWGSPEQYF
CDR3 DNA: TGCGCCAGCAGCCAAGATTGGGGTTCCCCCGAGCAGTACTTC
V gene: TRBV4-1
J gene: TRBJ2-7
D gene: .
clone size: .